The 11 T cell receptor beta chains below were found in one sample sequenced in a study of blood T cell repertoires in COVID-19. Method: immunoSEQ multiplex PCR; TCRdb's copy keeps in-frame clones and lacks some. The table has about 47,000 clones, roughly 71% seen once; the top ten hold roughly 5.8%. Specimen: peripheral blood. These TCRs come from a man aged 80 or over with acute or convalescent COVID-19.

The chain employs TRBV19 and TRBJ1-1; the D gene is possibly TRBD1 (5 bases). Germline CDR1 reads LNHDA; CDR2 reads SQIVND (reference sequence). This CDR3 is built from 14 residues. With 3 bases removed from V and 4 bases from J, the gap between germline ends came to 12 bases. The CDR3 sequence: CASSMTVRGTEAFF. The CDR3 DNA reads TGTGCCAGTAGTATGACAGTGAGAGGCACTGAAGCTTTCTTT.

The CDR3 coding sequence is TGTGCCAGCAGTGACTCGAAACTAGCGGGAACCAATGAGCAGTTCTTC. Encoded protein: CASSDSKLAGTNEQFF. The chain has TRBV6-4 and TRBJ2-1; 10 bases align to TRBD2. CDR3 length: 16 amino acids. Germline CDR1 MRHNA, CDR2 SNTAGT. J was trimmed by 6 bases and V by 0 bases; bases with no gene match: 5.

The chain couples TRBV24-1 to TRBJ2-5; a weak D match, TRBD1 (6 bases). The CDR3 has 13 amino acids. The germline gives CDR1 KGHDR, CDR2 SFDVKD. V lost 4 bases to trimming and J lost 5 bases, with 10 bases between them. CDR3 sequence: CATSESGVETQYF. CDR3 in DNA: TGTGCCACCAGTGAGTCAGGGGTGGAGACCCAGTACTTC.

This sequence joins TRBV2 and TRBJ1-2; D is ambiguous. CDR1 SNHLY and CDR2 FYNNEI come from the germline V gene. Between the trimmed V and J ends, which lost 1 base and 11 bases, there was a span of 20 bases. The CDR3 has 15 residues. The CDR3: CASSEDYRAMGRYTF. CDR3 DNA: TGTGCCAGCAGTGAAGACTACCGGGCCATGGGGAGATACACCTTC.

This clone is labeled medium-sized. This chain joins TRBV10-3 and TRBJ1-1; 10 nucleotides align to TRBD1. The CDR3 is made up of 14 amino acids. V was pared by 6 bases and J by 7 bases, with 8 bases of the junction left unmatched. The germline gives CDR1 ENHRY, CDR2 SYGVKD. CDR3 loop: CAIRGQGNVVEAFF. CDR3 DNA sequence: TGTGCCATCAGGGGACAGGGGAATGTTGTTGAAGCTTTCTTT.

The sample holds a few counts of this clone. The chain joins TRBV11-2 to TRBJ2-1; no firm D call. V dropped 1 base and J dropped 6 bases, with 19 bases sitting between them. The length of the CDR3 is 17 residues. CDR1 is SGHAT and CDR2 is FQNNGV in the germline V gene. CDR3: CASSLGRGPQRSNEQFF. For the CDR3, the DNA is TGTGCCAGCAGCTTAGGCAGAGGCCCGCAGCGAAGCAATGAGCAGTTCTTC.

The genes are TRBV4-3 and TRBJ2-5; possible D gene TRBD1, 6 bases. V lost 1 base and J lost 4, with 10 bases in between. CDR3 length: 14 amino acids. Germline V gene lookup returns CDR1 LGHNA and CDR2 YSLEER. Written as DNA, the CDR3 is TGCGCCAGCAGCCAAGGACAGGAGTTAGAGACCCAGTACTTC. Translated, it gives CASSQGQELETQYF.

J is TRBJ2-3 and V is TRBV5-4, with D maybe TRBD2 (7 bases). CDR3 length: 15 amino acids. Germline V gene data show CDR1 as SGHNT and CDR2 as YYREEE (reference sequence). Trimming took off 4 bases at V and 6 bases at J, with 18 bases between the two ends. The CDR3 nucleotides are TGTGCCAGCAGCGACAGAAGGGGGAGGGCCGATACGCAGTATTTT. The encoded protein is CASSDRRGRADTQYF.

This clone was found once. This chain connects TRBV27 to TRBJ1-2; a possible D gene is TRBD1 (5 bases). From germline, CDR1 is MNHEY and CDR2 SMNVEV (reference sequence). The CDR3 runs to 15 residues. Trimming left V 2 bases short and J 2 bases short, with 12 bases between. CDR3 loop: CASSLGGNGNYGYTF. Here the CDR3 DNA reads TGTGCCAGCAGTTTAGGGGGGAATGGAAACTATGGCTACACCTTC.

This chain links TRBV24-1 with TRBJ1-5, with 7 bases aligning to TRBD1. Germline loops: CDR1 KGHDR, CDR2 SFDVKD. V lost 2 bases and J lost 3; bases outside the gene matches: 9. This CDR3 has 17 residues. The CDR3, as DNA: TGTGCCACCAGTGATTCAGAGACAGGGTATAACAATCAGCCCCAGCATTTT. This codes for CATSDSETGYNNQPQHF.

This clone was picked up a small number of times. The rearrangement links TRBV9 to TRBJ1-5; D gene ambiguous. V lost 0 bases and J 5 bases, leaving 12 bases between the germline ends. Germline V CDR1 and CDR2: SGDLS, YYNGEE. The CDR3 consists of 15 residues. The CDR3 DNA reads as TGTGCCAGCAGCGTAGCTGGAGCATTTCATCAGCCCCAGCATTTT. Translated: CASSVAGAFHQPQHF.